The clone carrying this T cell receptor beta chain was picked up many times. Its antigen is not known. This sample stems from a study of blood T cells in healthy people across ages. General study points: Per million T cells, the diversity of TCR beta decreased roughly linearly as age advanced. Fewer expanded clones and more diversity marked long-lived versus aged donors. It was not possible, with unsorted PBMCs, to conclusively compare naive and antigen-experienced cells.

Each donor supplied approximately 10 milliliters of peripheral blood. The V end lost 0 bases, the J end lost 2 bases, and 9 bases lay between the germline ends. The CDR3 contains 15 residues. Germline V gene lookup returns CDR1 LGHNA and CDR2 YSLEER. A second PCR, run for about 6 to 12 cycles, used a sample-barcoded 5' primer plus a J-beta primer mix. TCRdb called the 5' RACE reads again in MiXCR, with one record for every CDR3 protein. The table includes some 880,000 distinct CDR3 sequences, approximately 35% detected once. This sequence was found in a man between 18 and 35 years old in good health. This sequence joins TRBV4-3 and TRBJ2-3, with D perhaps TRBD2 (5 bases). Sequences were obtained from blood. The CDR3 reads CASSQDPLATDTQYF. In DNA form, the CDR3 reads TGCGCCAGCAGCCAAGACCCCCTAGCCACAGATACGCAGTATTTT.